These T cell receptor beta chains were read from a single sample in a study of chronic HIV infection and antiretroviral therapy. TCRdb redid the calling of the 5' RACE reads with MiXCR, one entry per CDR3 protein. The sample contains 25,000 to 35,000 distinct CDR3 sequences, around 8.6% of which appear only once. The specimen was peripheral blood. Receptor source: an adult who had HIV and had not received antiretroviral therapy, or was an uninfected healthy control (not recorded which). The CDR3 runs from the conserved cysteine through the conserved F or W. A D gene is named only where the DNA matches it firmly. Size is stated for part of the rows, as once, few or many counts, or as a class when the clone is expanded.

TRBJ1-1 . many TRBV4-2 CASSQDSLLGTEAFF TGTGCCAGCAGCCAAGATTCCCTCCTAGGTACTGAAGCTTTCTTT
TRBJ2-3 TRBD2 many TRBV7-9 CASSALAGGPGDTQYF TGTGCCAGCAGCGCTCTAGCGGGGGGGCCGGGAGATACGCAGTATTTT
TRBJ2-5 . . TRBV12-3/TRBV12-4 CASSFLGAPGETQYF TGTGCCAGCAGTTTTCTCGGGGCCCCTGGCGAGACCCAGTACTTC
TRBJ2-7 TRBD2 few TRBV28 CASSSAGTSLYEQYF TGTGCCAGCAGTTCTGCCGGGACTAGCCTTTACGAGCAGTACTTC
TRBJ1-1 TRBD1 . TRBV27 CASSSGQGPLMNTEAFF TGTGCCAGCAGTTCAGGACAGGGGCCCCTCATGAACACTGAAGCTTTCTTT
TRBJ1-3 . few TRBV6-5 CASKSGANGFSGNTIYF TGTGCCAGCAAATCTGGGGCAAACGGCTTCTCTGGAAACACCATATATTTT
TRBJ1-5 TRBD1 many TRBV29-1 CSAATGGNQPQHF TGCAGCGCCGCGACAGGGGGCAATCAGCCCCAGCATTTT
TRBJ2-5 . many TRBV12-5 CASGSNSETQYF TGTGCTAGTGGTTCAAATTCAGAGACCCAGTACTTC
TRBJ2-6 . many TRBV11-2 CASSFLRPGANVLTF TGTGCCAGCAGCTTCCTTCGCCCTGGGGCCAACGTCCTGACTTTC
TRBJ1-4 . many TRBV14 CASSQDRGRVGEKLFF TGTGCCAGCAGCCAAGATCGTGGCAGGGTGGGTGAAAAACTGTTTTTT
TRBJ2-4 . many TRBV28 CASSLRGNQRNIQYF TGTGCCAGCAGTTTAAGGGGCAACCAGAGGAACATTCAGTACTTC
TRBJ2-1 . many TRBV12-5 CASAPELANNEQFF TGTGCTAGTGCCCCCGAGCTAGCGAACAATGAGCAGTTCTTC
TRBJ1-1 . . TRBV11-2 CASSLEGSYTEAFF TGTGCCAGCAGCTTAGAAGGTAGCTACACTGAAGCTTTCTTT
TRBJ1-5 . . TRBV7-9 CASSLGGKVNYSNQPQHF TGTGCCAGCAGCTTAGGGGGGAAGGTAAATTATAGCAATCAGCCCCAGCATTTT
TRBJ2-5 TRBD1 . TRBV20-1 CSASGAGGEVQETQYF TGCAGTGCTAGTGGGGCAGGGGGCGAGGTGCAAGAGACCCAGTACTTC
TRBJ2-3 TRBD1 many TRBV10-3 CAITDRNTDTQYF TGTGCCATCACGGACAGGAACACAGATACGCAGTATTTT
TRBJ2-1 . . TRBV21-1 CASSKEGANEQFF TGTGCCAGCAGCAAAGAAGGGGCCAATGAGCAGTTCTTC
TRBJ2-4 TRBD1 few TRBV27 CASTPDRGRAKNIQYF TGTGCCAGCACCCCGGACAGGGGTCGCGCCAAAAACATTCAGTACTTC
TRBJ2-4 TRBD2 few TRBV14 CASSQEAGTKNIQYF TGTGCCAGCAGCCAAGAAGCGGGGACCAAAAACATTCAGTACTTC
TRBJ2-3 TRBD2 many TRBV7-8 CASSFGTSGTDTQYF TGTGCCAGCAGCTTTGGGACTAGCGGCACAGATACGCAGTATTTT
TRBJ2-1 TRBD2 many TRBV6-2/TRBV6-3 CASSLRLAGGSSYNEQFF TGTGCCAGCAGCCTCAGACTAGCGGGAGGGAGCTCCTACAATGAGCAGTTCTTC
TRBJ2-2 . medium-sized TRBV6-4 CASSDRDTGELFF TGTGCCAGCAGTGACAGGGACACCGGGGAGCTGTTTTTT
TRBJ2-1 . few TRBV25-1 CASSLDDFYNEQFF TGTGCCAGCAGCTTAGACGATTTTTACAATGAGCAGTTCTTC
TRBJ2-5 TRBD2 . TRBV29-1 CSVLTSGGAKETQYF TGCAGCGTCCTGACTAGCGGGGGGGCCAAAGAGACCCAGTACTTC
TRBJ2-3 . few TRBV24-1 CATSAGSRTDTQYF TGTGCCACCAGCGCGGGGAGCCGAACAGATACGCAGTATTTT
TRBJ2-7 TRBD2 . TRBV29-1 CSVAGGSSYEQYF TGCAGCGTTGCGGGAGGTAGCTCCTACGAGCAGTACTTC
TRBJ1-1 . few TRBV6-4 CASSHHGGGTEAFF TGTGCCAGCAGTCACCACGGGGGCGGCACTGAAGCTTTCTTT
TRBJ1-2 . . TRBV10-3 CAISKGDNYGYTF TGTGCCATCAGTAAAGGGGATAACTATGGCTACACCTTC
TRBJ2-1 TRBD1 . TRBV6-5 CASSQAGGQQFF TGTGCCAGCAGCCAAGCAGGGGGTCAGCAGTTCTTC
TRBJ1-1 . . TRBV19 CASSISLNTEAFF TGTGCCAGTAGTATTAGTCTGAACACTGAAGCTTTCTTT
TRBJ2-3 TRBD2 medium-sized TRBV4-2 CASSQERGGGTDTQYF TGTGCCAGCAGCCAAGAAAGAGGCGGGGGGACAGATACGCAGTATTTT
TRBJ2-3 . . TRBV4-3 CASSQDDPEASTDTQYF TGCGCCAGCAGCCAAGATGACCCAGAGGCTAGCACAGATACGCAGTATTTT
TRBJ2-7 TRBD1 . TRBV7-8 CASSPPGQSHEQYF TGTGCCAGCAGCCCACCGGGACAGAGTCATGAGCAGTACTTC
TRBJ1-1 . many TRBV7-2 CASSWGMVTLMNTEAFF TGTGCCAGCAGCTGGGGGATGGTAACGTTAATGAACACTGAAGCTTTCTTT
TRBJ1-1 . . TRBV7-9 CASTEGLTEAFF TGTGCCAGCACTGAGGGGCTCACTGAAGCTTTCTTT
TRBJ1-1 . . TRBV7-2 CASSLLWGGGNTEAFF TGTGCCAGCAGCCTCCTTTGGGGGGGCGGCAACACTGAAGCTTTCTTT
TRBJ2-2 . many TRBV29-1 CSVQGNTGELFF TGCAGCGTACAGGGGAACACCGGGGAGCTGTTTTTT
TRBJ2-7 TRBD2 few TRBV11-2 CASSLAPSGYYEQYF TGTGCCAGCAGCTTAGCTCCTAGCGGTTACTACGAGCAGTACTTC
TRBJ2-1 . many TRBV21-1 CASSKALASWNEQFF TGTGCCAGCAGCAAAGCGCTCGCATCTTGGAATGAGCAGTTCTTC
TRBJ2-1 . . TRBV5-4 CASTTPNNEQFF TGTGCCAGCACCACGCCCAACAATGAGCAGTTCTTC
TRBJ2-3 . many TRBV2 CASSPGTSTDTQYF TGTGCCAGCAGCCCTGGGACAAGCACAGATACGCAGTATTTT
TRBJ1-5 . . TRBV20-1 CSASPGVSNQPQHF TGCAGTGCTAGCCCCGGGGTTAGCAATCAGCCCCAGCATTTT
TRBJ1-1 . . TRBV4-2 CASSQPGHNMNTEAFF TGTGCCAGCAGCCAACCGGGACATAACATGAACACTGAAGCTTTCTTT
TRBJ2-7 TRBD1 . TRBV18 CASSADRGLEQYF TGTGCCAGCTCCGCGGACAGGGGGCTCGAGCAGTACTTC
TRBJ2-7 . many TRBV20-1 CSARDPLAAAYEQYF TGCAGTGCTAGAGATCCCCTAGCTGCCGCCTACGAGCAGTACTTC
TRBJ1-2 . . TRBV9 CASSVAEGPSNYGYTF TGTGCCAGCAGCGTAGCAGAGGGTCCCTCCAACTATGGCTACACCTTC
TRBJ2-6 . many TRBV3-1 CASSQDLGDATGANVLTF TGTGCCAGCAGCCAAGATCTCGGGGATGCGACTGGGGCCAACGTCCTGACTTTC
TRBJ2-3 . few TRBV29-1 CSVEGEGTDTQYF TGCAGCGTTGAGGGGGAAGGCACAGATACGCAGTATTTT
TRBJ2-7 . few TRBV18 CASSPPLVAYEQYF TGTGCCAGCTCACCACCGCTCGTGGCCTACGAGCAGTACTTC
TRBJ2-3 TRBD2 few TRBV28 CASSSRLAGASASDTQYF TGTGCCAGCAGTTCCCGACTAGCGGGAGCTTCGGCCTCAGATACGCAGTATTTT
TRBJ1-1 . . TRBV27 CASSFSGYTEAFF TGTGCCAGCAGTTTTTCGGGTTACACTGAAGCTTTCTTT
TRBJ1-2 TRBD1 few TRBV6-2/TRBV6-3 CASSRGDRADYGYTF TGTGCCAGCAGTCGCGGAGACAGGGCCGACTATGGCTACACCTTC